Following are 18 T cell receptor beta chains from one sample sequenced in a study of cytomegalovirus exposure and HLA in healthy donors. Primers for the PCR totalled 60 Vbeta and 13 Jbeta. Assay used: immunoSEQ multiplex PCR; TCRdb lists only in-frame clones, some missing. Of 100,000 or so clones listed, more than 65% are singletons. The specimen sequenced was PBMCs. The receptors stem from a man aged 35 to 55 in good health and CMV-seropositive.

The V call is TRBV21-1, the J call TRBJ2-1; the table's TRBD1 call for D was not verified on the DNA. TRBV21-1 is termed a pseudogene. The CDR3 is 22 amino acids. The CDR3 DNA sequence: TGTGCCAGCAAGGGGCTTAGCAGGGGGCTAGCGGCTTGGGATAGCTCCTACAATGAGCAGTTCTTC. Amino acid sequence: CASKGLSRGLAAWDSSYNEQFF.

This chain connects TRBV4-1 to TRBJ1-2; D is undetermined. The CDR3 is made up of 13 amino acids. V lost 0 bases to trimming and J lost 8 bases, with 10 bases between them. The V gene's germline CDR1 is MGHRA and CDR2 YSYEKL. The CDR3 reads CASSQDVGRGYTF. CDR3 DNA sequence: TGCGCCAGCAGCCAAGATGTGGGCCGGGGCTACACCTTC.

The chain carries TRBV19 and TRBJ2-1; 11 positions match TRBD1. CDR3 length equals 15 residues. After removal of 1 base from V and 9 bases from J, the junction contained 5 bases not matched to a gene. In germline, CDR1 is LNHDA, CDR2 SQIVND (reference sequence). CDR3 nucleotide sequence: TGTGCCAGTAGTATAGGTGGACAGGGGGCAAGTGAGCAGTTCTTC. Its translation is CASSIGGQGASEQFF.

The V gene is TRBV15, the J gene TRBJ2-7; 9 bases align to TRBD1. Germline-derived CDR1 and CDR2 are LNHNV and YYDKDF (reference sequence). The CDR3 runs 15 residues. The J segment lost 2 bases and the V segment lost 5 bases, leaving 7 bases of the junction unmatched. CDR3 sequence: CATSYGTGSTYEQYF. The CDR3 DNA sequence: TGTGCCACCAGCTACGGGACAGGGTCGACCTACGAGCAGTACTTC.

This sequence joins TRBV6-1 and TRBJ1-2; D is unclear. Germline-derived CDR1 and CDR2 are MNHNS and SASEGT. Trimming stripped 4 bases from V and 5 bases from J, with 11 bases between. This CDR3 has 13 residues. The CDR3 protein is CASSVQVGYGYTF. DNA for the CDR3: TGTGCCAGCAGTGTTCAGGTTGGATATGGCTACACCTTC.

Here the CDR3 DNA reads TGTGCCAGCAAATGGGACAGGATCCTTAACTATGGCTACACCTTC. Translating it yields CASKWDRILNYGYTF. This chain links TRBV6-6 with TRBJ1-2; 8 bases are shared with TRBD1. Germline V gives CDR1 MNHNY, CDR2 SVGAGI (reference sequence). J gave up 1 base and V 7 bases, and 8 bases lay outside the gene matches. CDR3 length: 15 residues.

This clone was counted a few times. The chain employs TRBV19 and TRBJ2-2; 9 bases align to TRBD2. The CDR3 sequence is 17 residues long. Per germline, CDR1 LNHDA and CDR2 SQIVND (reference sequence). V shed 3 bases, J shed 2 bases, and the junction held 7 bases outside the gene matches. In DNA, the CDR3 is TGTGCCAGTAGTATGCTTAGCGGGGGCCACAACACCGGGGAGCTGTTTTTT. Translating gives CASSMLSGGHNTGELFF.

The chain uses TRBV7-8 and TRBJ2-7, with D tentatively TRBD2 (6 bases). Germline V gene sequence: CDR1 SGHVS, CDR2 FQNEAQ. Trimming stripped 5 bases from V and 4 bases from J, with 15 bases between. This CDR3 comprises 14 residues. The CDR3 bases are TGTGCCAGCAGCCCCCGGGAGTTTGAGTACGAGCAGTACTTC. Translation gives CASSPREFEYEQYF.

This clone showed up just a few times. J is TRBJ1-1 and V is TRBV25-1, with a possible D match to TRBD1 (6 bases). Trimming pared 3 bases from V and 4 bases from J, leaving 15 bases between. The CDR3 spans 15 residues. Germline CDR1 and CDR2: MGHDK and SYGVNS. CDR3 amino acids: CASSEDSSVSTEAFF. The CDR3 nucleotides read TGTGCCAGCAGTGAGGACAGTTCGGTGAGCACTGAAGCTTTCTTT. Full variable domain (missing parts from reference TRBV25-1 and TRBJ1-1): EADIYQTPRYLVIGTGKKITLECSQTMGHDKMYWYQQDPGMELHLIHYSYGVNSTEKGDLSSESTVSRIRTEHFPLTLESARPSHTSQYLCASSEDSSVSTEAFFGQGTRLTVV.

In this sample, this clone turned up a few times. The V gene is TRBV5-4, the J gene TRBJ1-6; D gene unclear. The CDR3 extends over 14 amino acids. V lost 3 bases and J 5 bases, leaving 9 bases between the germline ends. Per the germline V gene, CDR1 is SGHNT and CDR2 is YYREEE (reference sequence). The CDR3 protein is CASSSYRDNSPLHF. The CDR3 nucleotides are TGTGCCAGCAGCTCGTACAGAGATAATTCACCCCTCCACTTT.

The rearrangement joins TRBV2 to TRBJ2-7; TRBD1 matches at 7 bases. V lost 7 bases to trimming and J lost 3 bases; unmatched junction nucleotides: 3. The CDR3 loop spans 12 amino acids. CDR1 and CDR2 (germline): SNHLY, FYNNEI. CDR3 bases: TGTGCCAGCAAGGGGGCGATCTACGAGCAGTACTTC. This encodes CASKGAIYEQYF.

This sequence joins TRBV4-3 and TRBJ1-1, with 7 bases lining up with TRBD1. CDR1 is LGHNA, CDR2 YSLEER, per germline. Trimming at V came to 0 bases and at J to 0 bases, leaving 4 bases not matched to a gene. The CDR3 runs 16 residues. CDR3 residues: CASSQDPQGLNTEAFF. CDR3 bases: TGCGCCAGCAGCCAAGATCCACAGGGGCTGAACACTGAAGCTTTCTTT.

The genes are TRBV7-2 and TRBJ1-1; 10 positions match TRBD1. The CDR3 is made up of 17 amino acids. V dropped 0 bases and J dropped 3; count of bases not matched to a gene: 7. Germline V CDR1 and CDR2: SGHTA, FQGNSA. CDR3 region: CASSLAGTGAWDTEAFF. CDR3 in DNA: TGTGCCAGCAGCTTAGCCGGGACAGGGGCTTGGGACACTGAAGCTTTCTTT.

The chain joins TRBV14 to TRBJ1-1; unclear D gene. Trimming left V 1 base short and J 6 bases short, with 6 bases between. The CDR3 is 12 residues long. Germline V gene data show CDR1 as SGHDN and CDR2 as FVKESK. The CDR3 coding sequence is TGTGCCAGCAGCCAAGGGAGGTCTGAAGCTTTCTTT. Translated, it gives CASSQGRSEAFF. Supplemented by reference TRBV14 and TRBJ1-1, the full variable domain reads EAGVTQFPSHSVIEKGQTVTLRCDPISGHDNLYWYRRVMGKEIKFLLHFVKESKQDESGMPNNRFLAERTGGTYSTLKVQPAELEDSGVYFCASSQGRSEAFFGQGTRLTVV.

This clone showed up just a few times. This chain links TRBV5-1 with TRBJ2-7; D possibly corresponds to TRBD1 (5 bases). V was clipped by 8 bases and J by 5 bases, with 20 bases between them. Germline-derived CDR1 and CDR2 are SGHRS and YFSETQ. This CDR3 has 14 residues. The DNA for the CDR3 is TGCGCCAGGATTAGGGGCCTCCTCCCCAACGAGCAGTACTTC. It yields the protein CARIRGLLPNEQYF.

The rearrangement links TRBV7-2 to TRBJ1-1, with D perhaps TRBD1 (5 bases). Germline V gene sequence: CDR1 SGHTA, CDR2 FQGNSA. This CDR3 spans 14 amino acids. V was cut by 3 bases and J by 7 bases, with 15 bases left in between. The DNA of the CDR3 is TGTGCCAGCAGCTTGCGGGGCGTGGGTATTGAAGCTTTCTTT. Encoded protein: CASSLRGVGIEAFF.

The chain couples TRBV2 to TRBJ2-7, with 11 nucleotides matching TRBD1. Germline CDR1 is SNHLY and CDR2 is FYNNEI. V lost 6 bases and J lost 3; bases outside the gene matches: 13. The CDR3 is made up of 17 amino acids. CDR3 sequence: CASRKRTGGARDYEQYF. The CDR3 DNA reads TGTGCCAGCAGAAAAAGGACAGGGGGCGCGCGAGACTACGAGCAGTACTTC.

This clone was picked up a small number of times. V usage is TRBV2 and J usage is TRBJ2-7, with TRBD1 matching 9 bases. The length of the CDR3 is 14 residues. J gave up 7 bases and V 5 bases, and 9 bases lay outside the gene matches. Germline values: CDR1 SNHLY, CDR2 FYNNEI. CDR3 nucleotide sequence: TGTGCCAGCAGTTTCCTACAGGGGGCGGGGGAGCAGTACTTC. Its protein product is CASSFLQGAGEQYF.